The source of this T cell receptor (beta chain) is a study of CD8+ T cells in alopecia areata. Regarding this clone: As yet, its antigen is unknown.

General study points: Just one nonresponder means the tie between baseline CD8+ expansion and response stays uncertain.

The treatment was: oral pan-JAK inhibitor, 5-10 mg twice daily. Germline V gene sequence: CDR1 GTSNPN, CDR2 SVGIG (reference sequence). The germline V and J ends were trimmed by 3 bases and 0 bases, with 9 bases remaining between them. This CDR3 is built from 14 residues. After isolation, RNA underwent reverse transcription to generate cDNA as the sequencing template. The data were produced by immunoSEQ multiplex PCR, yet TCRdb's version contains in-frame clones alone and is incomplete. The table shows around 200,000 clones, with roughly 62% occurring only once. The chain uses TRBV30 and TRBJ2-4, with a weak D call TRBD1 (5 bases). The receptor's source is a human donor with alopecia areata. The sequencing used CD8+ T cells sorted from blood, collected at week 24, from a patient treated with tofacitinib. The CDR3 DNA is TGTGCCTGGAGGGACACCCTAGCCAAAAACATTCAGTACTTC. Protein sequence: CAWRDTLAKNIQYF.